These 23 T cell receptor beta chains were sequenced from one sample in a study of CD8 T cells in Susac syndrome (dated by TCRdb to about 2019). Libraries were constructed by the immunoSEQ multiplex PCR assay. RNA was extracted using the RNeasy kit, and about 0.45 to 1 ug of the RNA was reverse transcribed with random hexamers. In-frame beta chains were kept once TCRdb had trimmed the public reads at Q25 with fastp and called clones with MiXCR. CDR3 protein sequences are deduplicated, and each keeps its most common genes and DNA. This sample has approximately 220,000 distinct CDR3 sequences in its table, and 80% to 95% of those were observed once. The leading ten clones occupy approximately 0.13% of the sample. What was sequenced was CD8+ T cells from PBMCs. Receptors originate from a human donor with multiple sclerosis.

V gene TRBV7-3 combines with J gene TRBJ1-1; TRBD1 is a possible D gene (5 bases). The V gene's germline CDR1 is SGHTA and CDR2 FQGTGA. Deletions cut 4 bases from V and 6 bases from J, with 21 bases between. The CDR3 is 16 amino acids. CDR3 coding DNA: TGTGCCAGCAGCTCGACTCGGGTCCAGGGAACGGCTGAAGCTTTCTTT. It specifies CASSSTRVQGTAEAFF.

This rearrangement joins TRBV7-9 to TRBJ1-3, with TRBD1 matching 7 bases. The germline CDR1 and CDR2 sequences are SEHNR and FQNEAQ (reference sequence). CDR3 size: 18 residues. J was trimmed by 0 bases and V by 10 bases; bases with no gene match: 18. Here the CDR3 reads CATLTIDRVKVSGNTIYF. The CDR3 DNA sequence: TGTGCCACTCTGACAATTGACAGGGTCAAGGTCTCTGGAAACACCATATATTTT.

J is TRBJ2-1 and V is TRBV5-4, with 11 bases matching TRBD2. V shed 1 base and J 8 bases; nucleotides not matched to a gene: 17. The CDR3 is 19 amino acids. Germline loops: CDR1 SGHNT, CDR2 YYREEE (reference sequence). The CDR3 nucleotides are TGTGCCAGCAGCTTGTGGGTTATAGCGGGAGGGCCGGTTGGGGATGAGCAGTTCTTC. Amino acid sequence: CASSLWVIAGGPVGDEQFF. The whole variable domain, filled in from reference TRBV5-4 and TRBJ2-1, reads ETGVTQSPTHLIKTRGQQVTLRCSSQSGHNTVSWYQQALGQGPQFIFQYYREEENGRGNFPPRFSGLQFPNYSSELNVNALELDDSALYLCASSLWVIAGGPVGDEQFFGPGTRLTVL.

The V call is TRBV6-2 or TRBV6-3, the J call TRBJ2-7; 14 bases fit TRBD2. The CDR3 loop spans 19 amino acids. Per germline, CDR1 MNHEY and CDR2 SVGEGT. The V gene end was trimmed by 2 bases and the J gene end by 2 bases; junction bases not matched to a gene: 11. This CDR3 is CASSYPTAGTSGSAYEQYF. CDR3 nucleotide sequence: TGTGCCAGCAGTTACCCAACCGCCGGGACTAGCGGGAGTGCCTACGAGCAGTACTTC.

This chain links TRBV19 with TRBJ2-4, with D perhaps matching TRBD1 (6 bases). The V and J ends lost 5 bases and 3 bases respectively, with 14 bases between them. CDR1 is LNHDA, CDR2 SQIVND, per germline (reference sequence). The CDR3 covers 15 residues. The CDR3 spells CASSVWGHGKNIQYF. As DNA, the CDR3 is TGTGCCAGTAGTGTATGGGGGCACGGCAAAAACATTCAGTACTTC.

The gene calls are TRBV24-1 and TRBJ2-1; tentative D call: TRBD2 (5 bases). In germline, CDR1 is KGHDR, CDR2 SFDVKD. The germline V and J ends were trimmed by 4 bases and 9 bases, with 15 bases remaining between them. The CDR3 length is 14 residues. The CDR3 nucleotides read TGTGCCACCAGTGACGGACGGAGGTCCCGTGAGCAGTTCTTC. Amino acid sequence: CATSDGRRSREQFF.

The chain joins TRBV2 to TRBJ1-5; D perhaps matches TRBD1 (6 bases). The CDR3 totals 15 residues. The V gene's germline CDR1 is SNHLY and CDR2 FYNNEI. Deletions cut 4 bases from V and 1 base from J, with 11 bases between. CDR3 coding DNA: TGTGCCAGCAGTGTTAGGGGGTCGAGCAATCAGCCCCAGCATTTT. This translates into CASSVRGSSNQPQHF.

The V gene is TRBV4-1, the J gene TRBJ2-1; 11 bases fit TRBD2. The germline CDR1 and CDR2 sequences are MGHRA and YSYEKL. CDR3 length: 17 residues. Germline trimming cut 0 bases from V and 4 bases from J; bases unmatched to any gene: 5. The CDR3 nucleotides read TGCGCCAGCAGCCAAGATGGGGCTAGCGGGGGGTACAATGAGCAGTTCTTC. This translates into CASSQDGASGGYNEQFF.

The rearrangement uses TRBV12-3 or TRBV12-4 and TRBJ2-1; D perhaps matches TRBD1 (5 bases). This CDR3 comprises 14 residues. Trimming removed 3 bases from V and 4 bases from J, with 10 bases in between. The CDR3 sequence is CASSLDTTYNEQFF. The CDR3 nucleotides read TGTGCCAGCAGTTTGGACACAACTTACAATGAGCAGTTCTTC.

The chain uses TRBV5-1 and TRBJ1-2; 8 bases are shared with TRBD1. The CDR3 length is 17 residues. Germline lookup yields CDR1 SGHRS and CDR2 YFSETQ. V trimming: 1 base; J trimming: 6 bases; junction bases outside the gene matches: 14. CDR3: CASSLPWTGSATDGYTF. The CDR3 nucleotides are TGCGCCAGCAGCTTGCCCTGGACAGGGTCGGCTACAGATGGCTACACCTTC.

The V gene is TRBV6-5, the J gene TRBJ1-2; D unclear. V was cut by 6 bases and J by 6 bases, with 8 bases left in between. CDR1 is MNHEY and CDR2 is SVGAGI in the germline V gene. This CDR3 has 11 residues. The CDR3 region has the DNA TGTGCCAGCAGCGAAGGCGATGGCTACACCTTC. It encodes CASSEGDGYTF.

This clonotype has a handful of counts. The rearrangement uses TRBV3-1 and TRBJ2-7; 8 bases map to TRBD1. The CDR3 totals 14 residues. V lost 1 base to trimming and J lost 2 bases; unmatched junction nucleotides: 1. Germline-derived CDR1 and CDR2 are LGHDT and YNNKEL (reference sequence). Written as DNA, the CDR3 is TGTGCCAGCAGCCAAGGGACAGGGACCTACGAGCAGTACTTC. It codes for CASSQGTGTYEQYF.

The rearrangement joins TRBV7-3 to TRBJ2-7, with 8 nucleotides matching TRBD2. V lost 1 base and J lost 3; bases outside the gene matches: 5. Germline CDR1 SGHTA, CDR2 FQGTGA. CDR3 length: 15 residues. The CDR3 loop reads CASSLMAGGGYEQYF. The CDR3, as DNA: TGTGCCAGCAGCTTAATGGCGGGAGGCGGCTACGAGCAGTACTTC.

This chain links TRBV5-1 with TRBJ2-1; D is perhaps TRBD2 (6 bases). CDR1 and CDR2 (germline): SGHRS, YFSETQ. The CDR3 is 13 amino acids. V was shortened by 0 bases and J by 10 bases, with 11 bases between the two germline ends. The chain's CDR3 is CASSLGSGQEQFF. CDR3 coding DNA: TGCGCCAGCAGCTTGGGGAGCGGGCAGGAGCAGTTCTTC. The full variable domain, in which reference TRBV5-1 and TRBJ2-1 provide the parts outside the CDR3, is KAGVTQTPRYLIKTRGQQVTLSCSPISGHRSVSWYQQTPGQGLQFLFEYFSETQRNKGNFPGRFSGRQFSNSRSEMNVSTLELGDSALYLCASSLGSGQEQFFGPGTRLTVL.

The CDR3 DNA is TGTGCCAGCAGTCTTCAGACGGGCTATGGCTACACCTTC. Its translation is CASSLQTGYGYTF. V and J are TRBV2 and TRBJ1-2, with D unclear. Deletions cut 5 bases from V and 4 bases from J, with 11 bases between. CDR1 SNHLY and CDR2 FYNNEI come from the germline V gene. The CDR3 contains 13 residues.

The CDR3 nucleotides are TGTGCCAGCAGTTTATCCGAGACAACCTATGGCTACACCTTC. Translating gives CASSLSETTYGYTF. The chain is built from TRBV6-5 and TRBJ1-2; D not certain. The CDR3 loop spans 14 amino acids. From germline, CDR1 is MNHEY and CDR2 SVGAGI. The V end lost 4 bases, the J end lost 4 bases, and 13 bases lay between the germline ends.

CDR3 region: CASSLFDGEAQYF. The CDR3 coding sequence is TGTGCCAGCAGCTTATTTGATGGGGAGGCCCAGTACTTC. V is TRBV7-3 and J is TRBJ2-5, with a weak D call TRBD2 (6 bases). Per the germline V gene, CDR1 is SGHTA and CDR2 is FQGTGA. The CDR3 totals 13 residues. V was shortened by 2 bases and J by 9 bases, with 13 bases between the two germline ends.

J is TRBJ2-1 and V is TRBV12-3 or TRBV12-4; D gene ambiguous. Trimming left V 4 bases short and J 8 bases short, with 12 bases between. This CDR3 region has 13 residues. CDR3 sequence (DNA): TGTGCCAGCAGTTCCCCCCCAAGCGATGAGCAGTTCTTC. Translating it yields CASSSPPSDEQFF.

The rearrangement joins TRBV7-2 to TRBJ2-7; D is uncertain. V was clipped by 5 bases and J by 3 bases, with 11 bases between them. Per the germline V gene, CDR1 is SGHTA and CDR2 is FQGNSA. CDR3 length: 13 residues. The CDR3 reads CASSQHMLYEQYF. Written as DNA, the CDR3 is TGTGCCAGCAGCCAACATATGCTCTACGAGCAGTACTTC.

The chain recombines TRBV29-1 with TRBJ2-3; 8 bases agree with TRBD2. The V gene's germline CDR1 is SQVTM and CDR2 ANQGSEA. Trimming cost V 6 bases and J 0 bases; bases outside gene matches: 11. The CDR3 runs to 16 residues. For the CDR3, the DNA is TGCAGCGTGGCCGGACGGGAGGGAGAGAGCACAGATACGCAGTATTTT. Protein sequence: CSVAGREGESTDTQYF.

The V call is TRBV3-1, the J call TRBJ2-5; possible D gene TRBD2, 6 bases. The CDR3 is made up of 14 amino acids. With 1 base removed from V and 5 bases from J, the gap between germline ends came to 11 bases. Germline CDR1 is LGHDT and CDR2 is YNNKEL (reference sequence). CDR3 bases: TGTGCCAGCAGCCAAGCGGGAGTTGGGGAGACCCAGTACTTC. Protein sequence: CASSQAGVGETQYF.

V usage is TRBV24-1 and J usage is TRBJ1-5; D gene unclear. The V gene's germline CDR1 is KGHDR and CDR2 SFDVKD. The CDR3 runs to 10 residues. The V end was cut by 9 bases, the J end by 8 bases, with 7 bases between. CDR3 residues: CATPGKPQHF. In DNA, the CDR3 is TGTGCCACCCCAGGCAAGCCCCAGCATTTT.

This clonotype was counted once. The rearrangement uses TRBV5-6 and TRBJ2-1; TRBD1 aligns across 8 bases. V was clipped by 2 bases and J by 6 bases; unmatched bases: 4. This CDR3 has 14 amino acids. CDR1 SGHDT and CDR2 YYEEEE come from the germline V gene. The CDR3 coding sequence is TGTGCCAGCAGCTTTCCGGACAGGGCCAATGAGCAGTTCTTC. Protein sequence: CASSFPDRANEQFF.